The sequence of this TCR beta chain was determined in a study of blood T cell repertoires in COVID-19. Whole-study context: Acute-phase and convalescent COVID-19 samples originated in the United States, Italy and Spain. Sources were T cells, B-cell-depleted T cells, or PBMCs; the material itself was cDNA or gDNA.

Per the original methods: Amplification of reference gene primers was used by the study to estimate nucleated cell counts. TCRdb keeps only in-frame clones here, not all; method: immunoSEQ multiplex PCR. Clone size and V and J calls were adopted from that table, with D and trimming inferred from the DNA. Of roughly 250,000 clones listed, approximately 78% are singletons. The CDR3 totals 15 residues. Trimming took 1 base from V and 0 from J, leaving 9 bases between them. Germline V gene data show CDR1 as SGHRS and CDR2 as YFSETQ. The sample consisted of peripheral blood. The sequence came from an older woman with active or convalescent COVID-19. The rearrangement links TRBV5-1 to TRBJ2-3, with a possible D match to TRBD2 (5 bases). The CDR3 spells CASSLLSGSTDTQYF. As DNA, the CDR3 is TGCGCCAGCAGCTTGTTATCGGGAAGCACAGATACGCAGTATTTT.